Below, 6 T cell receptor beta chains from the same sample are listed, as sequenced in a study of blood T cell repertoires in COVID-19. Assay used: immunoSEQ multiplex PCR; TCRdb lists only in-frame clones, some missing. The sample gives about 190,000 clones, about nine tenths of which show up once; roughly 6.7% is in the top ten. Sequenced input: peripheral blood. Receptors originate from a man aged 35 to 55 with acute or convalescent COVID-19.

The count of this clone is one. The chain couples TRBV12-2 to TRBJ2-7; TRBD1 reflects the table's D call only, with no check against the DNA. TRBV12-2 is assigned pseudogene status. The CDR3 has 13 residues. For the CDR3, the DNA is TGTGCAAGTCGTCGGCCGACAGGGCGGGAGCAGTACTTC. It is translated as CASRRPTGREQYF.

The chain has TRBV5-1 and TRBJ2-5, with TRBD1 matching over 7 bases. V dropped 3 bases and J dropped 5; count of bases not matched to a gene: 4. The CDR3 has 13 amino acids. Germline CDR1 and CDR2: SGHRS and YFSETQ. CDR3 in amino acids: CASSSQGKETQYF. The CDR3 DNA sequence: TGCGCCAGCAGCTCACAGGGGAAGGAGACCCAGTACTTC.

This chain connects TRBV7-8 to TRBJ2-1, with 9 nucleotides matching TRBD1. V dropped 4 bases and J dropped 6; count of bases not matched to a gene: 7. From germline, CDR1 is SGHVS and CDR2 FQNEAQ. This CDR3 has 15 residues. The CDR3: CASSSSGQGFNEQFF. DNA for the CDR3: TGTGCCAGCAGCTCATCGGGACAGGGTTTCAATGAGCAGTTCTTC.

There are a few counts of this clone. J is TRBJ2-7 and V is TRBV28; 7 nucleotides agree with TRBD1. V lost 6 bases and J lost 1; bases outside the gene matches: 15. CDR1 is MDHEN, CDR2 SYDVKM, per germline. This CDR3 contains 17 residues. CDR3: CASSPDPSRGRSYEQYF. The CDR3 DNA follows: TGTGCCAGCAGCCCCGACCCGTCTAGGGGGCGTTCCTACGAGCAGTACTTC.

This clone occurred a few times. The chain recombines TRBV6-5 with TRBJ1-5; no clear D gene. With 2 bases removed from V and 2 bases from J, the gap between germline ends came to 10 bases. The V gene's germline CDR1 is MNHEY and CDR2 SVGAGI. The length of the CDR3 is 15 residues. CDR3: CASSYLNRGNQPQHF. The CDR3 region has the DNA TGTGCCAGCAGTTACCTGAACCGGGGCAATCAGCCCCAGCATTTT.

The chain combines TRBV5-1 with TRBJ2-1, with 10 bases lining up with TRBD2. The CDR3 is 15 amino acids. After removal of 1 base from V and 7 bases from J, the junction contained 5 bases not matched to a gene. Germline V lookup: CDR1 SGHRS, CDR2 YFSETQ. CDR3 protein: CASSLRSSGGNEQFF. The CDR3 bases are TGCGCCAGCAGCTTGCGATCTAGCGGGGGTAATGAGCAGTTCTTC.